Following are 13 T cell receptor beta chains from one sample sequenced in a study of blood T cell repertoires in COVID-19. Profiled with immunoSEQ multiplex PCR; TCRdb holds only in-frame clones, not every one. The table shows some 89,000 clones, with more than 75% occurring only once. The sample was peripheral blood. The source of these receptors is an elderly woman with acute or convalescent COVID-19.

This clone has a handful of counts. The CDR3 loop is CASSPAPSSYEQYF. In DNA, the CDR3 is TGTGCCAGCTCACCGGCCCCCAGCTCCTACGAGCAGTACTTC. V and J are TRBV18 and TRBJ2-7; D gene unclear. Germline CDR1 reads KGHSH; CDR2 reads LQKENI. The CDR3 loop spans 14 amino acids. The V end was cut by 3 bases, the J end by 0 bases, with 9 bases between.

CDR3 region: CARSPDSPNQPQHF. In nucleotides, the CDR3 is TGTGCCAGAAGCCCGGACAGCCCCAATCAGCCCCAGCATTTT. The rearrangement links TRBV5-3 to TRBJ1-5; D might be TRBD1 (6 bases). TRBV5-3 has ORF status, its function being uncertain. V shed 4 bases and J shed 3 bases, with 11 bases lying between them. The CDR3 extends over 14 amino acids.

This chain connects TRBV6-5 to TRBJ1-1, with 7 bases fitting TRBD1. Unmatched junction bases numbered 7, after V lost 2 bases and J lost 4 bases. The CDR3 runs to 15 residues. Germline V gives CDR1 MNHEY, CDR2 SVGAGI. DNA for the CDR3: TGTGCCAGCAGTTACGTCAAGGGGGCGCGCACTGAAGCTTTCTTT. As protein: CASSYVKGARTEAFF.

The chain employs TRBV10-3 and TRBJ2-7; 7 bases are a match to TRBD2. The ends lost 0 bases at V and 4 bases at J; junction bases unmatched: 6. Germline V lookup: CDR1 ENHRY, CDR2 SYGVKD. The CDR3 covers 15 residues. The CDR3 region is CAISESAGAGYEQYF. In DNA, the CDR3 is TGTGCCATCAGTGAGTCCGCGGGAGCGGGGTACGAGCAGTACTTC.

The rearrangement joins TRBV6-1 to TRBJ2-1; no clear D gene. The V gene lost 3 bases and the J gene lost 0 bases, with 9 bases spanning the gap. Germline V gene lookup returns CDR1 MNHNS and CDR2 SASEGT. This CDR3 has 15 amino acids. The CDR3 spells CASSDGSSSYNEQFF. In DNA form, the CDR3 reads TGTGCCAGCAGTGATGGCTCAAGCTCCTACAATGAGCAGTTCTTC.

The chain combines TRBV3-1 (or the pseudogene TRBV3-2) with TRBJ1-6; the match to TRBD1 covers 11 bases. CDR3 length: 16 residues. V lost 2 bases to trimming and J lost 10 bases; unmatched junction nucleotides: 7. CDR1 LGHDT and CDR2 YNNKEL come from the germline V gene (reference sequence). As DNA, the CDR3 is TGTGCCAGCAGCCAATGGGGACAGGGGGAGGAATCACCCCTCCACTTT. Its translation: CASSQWGQGEESPLHF.

J is TRBJ1-2 and V is TRBV12-2; the listed D gene, TRBD1, was not tested against the DNA. TRBV12-2 represents a pseudogene. The CDR3 is made up of 16 amino acids. The CDR3 reads CASRLERGQTNYGYTF. The CDR3 DNA reads TGTGCAAGTCGCTTAGAAAGGGGGCAGACGAACTATGGCTACACCTTC.

The V call is TRBV6-1, the J call TRBJ2-7; D gene unclear. Trimming left V 3 bases short and J 6 bases short, with 6 bases between. The CDR3 loop spans 11 amino acids. Looked up from germline, CDR1 is MNHNS and CDR2 is SASEGT. The CDR3 DNA follows: TGTGCCAGCAGTGAGTTTATCGAGCAGTACTTC. As protein: CASSEFIEQYF.

As DNA, the CDR3 is TGTGCCAGCAAAAGTGCGGCCTCCTACGAGCAGTACTTC. This translates into CASKSAASYEQYF. The chain joins TRBV27 to TRBJ2-7, with D uncertain. The CDR3 covers 13 residues. The germline V gene has CDR1 MNHEY and CDR2 SMNVEV (reference sequence). Trimming shortened V by 7 bases and J by 0 bases, and 10 bases separated the two germline ends.

The rearrangement joins TRBV28 to TRBJ2-1; possible D gene TRBD2, 6 bases. This CDR3 has 15 residues. Trimming took 8 bases from V and 9 from J, leaving 23 bases between them. In germline, CDR1 is MDHEN, CDR2 SYDVKM. The chain's CDR3 is CASPPGGIPIGEQFF. For the CDR3, the DNA is TGTGCCAGCCCCCCGGGCGGGATCCCGATAGGTGAGCAGTTCTTC.

V is TRBV27 and J is TRBJ1-3; 8 positions agree with TRBD1. J gave up 3 bases and V 5 bases, and 0 bases lay outside the gene matches. This CDR3 spans 13 amino acids. The germline V gene has CDR1 MNHEY and CDR2 SMNVEV (reference sequence). CDR3 amino acids: CASSTGGGNTIYF. The CDR3 DNA reads TGTGCCAGCAGTACAGGGGGTGGAAACACCATATATTTT.

The CDR3 DNA reads TGTGCCAGCAGCCTTCCCGGGACAGGGAACAATCAGCCCCAGCATTTT. This gives the protein CASSLPGTGNNQPQHF. The chain combines TRBV7-8 with TRBJ1-5; TRBD1 matches 9 bases. The CDR3 sequence is 16 residues long. CDR1 and CDR2 (germline): SGHVS, FQNEAQ. J lost 3 bases, V lost 5 bases, and 8 bases had no gene match. Variable domain in full (rest from reference TRBV7-8 and TRBJ1-5): GAGVSQSPRYKVAKRGQDVALRCDPISGHVSLFWYQQALGQGPEFLTYFQNEAQLDKSGLPSDRFFAERPEGSVSTLKIQRTQQEDSAVYLCASSLPGTGNNQPQHFGDGTRLSIL.

The chain has TRBV27 and TRBJ2-3, with a tentative D call TRBD2 (6 bases). The ends were cut back, 7 bases at V and 1 base at J, with 12 bases in the middle. The CDR3 spans 14 residues. CDR1 is MNHEY, CDR2 SMNVEV, per germline (reference sequence). CDR3 nucleotide sequence: TGTGCCAGCAACATCGCGGGACGCACAGATACGCAGTATTTT. It is translated as CASNIAGRTDTQYF.